This TCR beta chain was retrieved from a study of cytomegalovirus exposure and HLA in healthy donors. Primers for the PCR totalled 60 Vbeta and 13 Jbeta. Using immunoSEQ multiplex PCR, the repertoire was profiled, and TCRdb retains in-frame clones only, with some absent. The repertoire holds 85,000 to 100,000 clones, with around 84% as singletons. Trimming removed 4 bases at V and 6 bases at J, with 12 bases between. Germline CDR1 and CDR2: MNHEY and SVGAGI. The CDR3 has 14 amino acids. This chain joins TRBV6-5 and TRBJ1-4; D may be TRBD1 (6 bases). The sequence came from a woman aged 40-49 years in good health and CMV-seropositive. The sample comprised PBMCs. CDR3 region: CASSFRGSDEKLFF. CDR3 sequence (DNA): TGTGCCAGCAGTTTCAGGGGTAGCGATGAAAAACTGTTTTTT.